This section outlines one T cell receptor (beta chain) sequence together with its context. Base qualities are not provided; no much larger clone lies one nucleotide away. The CDR3 goes from the cysteine to the phenylalanine over 20 residues. Just the 60-base CDR3 DNA is kept, in frame starting at base 1. The junction shows trimming of 1 base on V and 0 bases on J, and the gene matches do not reach 11 bases of it. CDR1 MDHEN and CDR2 SYDVKM were looked up in the germline V gene. These data originate in a study of graft-versus-host responses after intestinal transplantation (dated by TCRdb to the early 2020s). For the wider study: The transplants that recipients got were multivisceral, liver-intestinal, or isolated intestinal. Every recipient was given anti-thymocyte globulin induction, then maintenance tacrolimus and steroids for about three years. After intestinal transplantation, graft-versus-host and host-versus-graft alloreactive T cell clones were followed in the graft, circulation and bone marrow using bulk TCR-beta CDR3 sequencing. Alloreactive clones were identified by sequencing pre-transplant mixed lymphocyte reaction products and comparing them with unstimulated pre-transplant donor and recipient T cells. Of the roughly 24 intestinal transplant recipients enrolled in the cohort, one of whom was a retransplant, 3 patients without pretransplant specimens were excluded. A peak of at least 4% donor T cells among recipient peripheral blood mononuclear cells was the definition used for donor T cell macrochimerism. Samples from a few later patients were sequenced in-house on an Illumina MiSeq with MiXCR processing rather than by the commercial service. Overall results and qualifications from the work: GvH clones turned up in recipient bone marrow, with some appearing earlier in ileal mucosa or blood, a pattern consistent with an intestinal mucosal origin. The relatively low number and heterogeneity of intestinal transplant patients limited the conclusions. Patients with donor T cell macrochimerism had high GvH to HvG T cell clonal ratios in their allografts. Early after transplant, peak levels of circulating GvH clones were found to be associated with declines in HvG clones.

The library was prepared using the immunoSEQ multiplex PCR assay. For most patients, genomic DNA was isolated using the Qiagen DNeasy Blood and Tissue Kit and was shipped frozen to Adaptive Biotechnologies for TCR sequencing. Adaptive Biotechnologies carried out high-throughput TCR-beta CDR3 sequencing of genomic DNA for most patients. Concerning the study's data processing: Adaptive's ImmunoSEQ software was the source of the TCR sequencing data for approximately 18 patients, while three other patients were processed with MiXCR and VDJtools. To correct CD4 versus CD8 sorting errors, sequences present in both subsets at a frequency ratio below 5:1 were removed. Because the origin of CDR3 nucleotide sequences shared between donor and recipient could not be assigned, those sequences were removed. To be classed as alloreactive, a clone needed at least 2-fold expansion over unstimulated cells and a minimum CFSE-low frequency of 0.002% (template counts) or 0.001% (read counts). Clones detected in sequenced pre-transplant spleen, lymph node, or MLR CFSE-low populations of the donor or recipient were defined as mappable. Cumulative frequency of alloreactive clones was calculated as a percentage of all sequences weighted by copy number. This immuneACCESS table, as held by TCRdb, lists in-frame sequences with V and J called but not all clones. Of the missing ones, under half trace to an unresolved V gene in checked studies; the others have no known cause. V and J calls and clone size are those listed in that table; D and trimming were worked out from the DNA. This sample is represented by 20,000 to 25,000 clones; 35% to 50% of them were singletons. Together, the top ten hold under 1.5% of the sample.

In light of the paper, this sample's time point label describes: cells obtained before transplantation from donor or recipient. In mixed lymphocyte reactions, some 200,000 CFSE-labeled pre-transplant responders were plated with some 200,000 irradiated violet-dye-labeled stimulators and cultured for over five days. After the mixed lymphocyte reaction, proliferating CD3+CD4+CFSE-low and CD3+CD8+CFSE-low responder cells were FACS-sorted on a BD Influx sorter. This TCR derives from a human patient who was an organ donor for intestinal transplantation. The material sequenced was alloreactive CD8+ T cells from a mixed lymphocyte reaction culture, taken before transplantation. The cell subset or site label for this specimen denotes: CFSE-low proliferating T cells sorted from approximately six-day pre-transplant mixed lymphocyte reaction (GvH or HvG direction). Here the chain combines TRBV28 and TRBJ2-6; 8 central bases correspond to TRBD1. The DNA sequence is TGTGCCAGCAGTTTATTTGATTGGGCAGGGGGCCGCTCTGGGGCCAACGTCCTGACTTTC. It translates as CASSLFDWAGGRSGANVLTF.